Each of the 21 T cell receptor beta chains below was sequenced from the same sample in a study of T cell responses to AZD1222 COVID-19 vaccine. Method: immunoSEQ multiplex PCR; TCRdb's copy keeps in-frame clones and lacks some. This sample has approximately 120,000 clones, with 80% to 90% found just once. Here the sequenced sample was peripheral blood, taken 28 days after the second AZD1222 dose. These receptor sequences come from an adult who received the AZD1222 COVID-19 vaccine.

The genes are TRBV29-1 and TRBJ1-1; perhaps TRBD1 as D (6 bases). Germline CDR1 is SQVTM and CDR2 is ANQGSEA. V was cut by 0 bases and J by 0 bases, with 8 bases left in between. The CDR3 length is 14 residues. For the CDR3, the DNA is TGCAGCGTTGAAGATGGGGGGCTGAACACTGAAGCTTTCTTT. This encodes CSVEDGGLNTEAFF.

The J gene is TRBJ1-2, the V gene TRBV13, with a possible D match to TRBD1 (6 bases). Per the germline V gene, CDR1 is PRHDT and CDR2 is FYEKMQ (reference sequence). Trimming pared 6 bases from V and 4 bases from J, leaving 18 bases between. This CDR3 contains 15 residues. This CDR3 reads CASRARGGNFYGYTF. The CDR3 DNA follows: TGTGCCAGCAGGGCCCGAGGGGGTAACTTCTATGGCTACACCTTC.

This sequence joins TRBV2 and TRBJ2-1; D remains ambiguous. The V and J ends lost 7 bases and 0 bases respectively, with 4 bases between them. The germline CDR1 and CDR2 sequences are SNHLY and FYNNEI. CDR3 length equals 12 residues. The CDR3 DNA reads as TGTGCCAGCAAAGGCTCCTACAATGAGCAGTTCTTC. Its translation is CASKGSYNEQFF.

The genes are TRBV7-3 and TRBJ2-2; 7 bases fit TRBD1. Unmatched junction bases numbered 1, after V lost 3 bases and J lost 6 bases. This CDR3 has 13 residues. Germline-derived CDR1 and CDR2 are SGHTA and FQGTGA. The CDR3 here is CASSFGTAGELFF. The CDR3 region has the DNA TGTGCCAGCAGCTTTGGGACAGCCGGGGAGCTGTTTTTT.

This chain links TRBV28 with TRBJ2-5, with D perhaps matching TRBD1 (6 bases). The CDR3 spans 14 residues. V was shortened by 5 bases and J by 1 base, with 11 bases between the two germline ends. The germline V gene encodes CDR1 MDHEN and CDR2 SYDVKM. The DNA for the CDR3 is TGTGCCAGCAGTCTTGGACAGCTCCAAGAGACCCAGTACTTC. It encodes CASSLGQLQETQYF.

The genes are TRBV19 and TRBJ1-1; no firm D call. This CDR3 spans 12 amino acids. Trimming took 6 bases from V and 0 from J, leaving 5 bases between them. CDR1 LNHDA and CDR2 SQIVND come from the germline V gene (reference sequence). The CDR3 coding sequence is TGTGCCAGTAGACAGCTGAACACTGAAGCTTTCTTT. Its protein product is CASRQLNTEAFF.

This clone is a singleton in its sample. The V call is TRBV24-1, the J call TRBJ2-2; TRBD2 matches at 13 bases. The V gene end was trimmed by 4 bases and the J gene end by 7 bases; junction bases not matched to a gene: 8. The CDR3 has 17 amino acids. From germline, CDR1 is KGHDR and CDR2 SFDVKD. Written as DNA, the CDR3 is TGTGCCACCAGTGACCTACTAGCGGGAGGGCAGGTCGGGGAGCTGTTTTTT. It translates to CATSDLLAGGQVGELFF.

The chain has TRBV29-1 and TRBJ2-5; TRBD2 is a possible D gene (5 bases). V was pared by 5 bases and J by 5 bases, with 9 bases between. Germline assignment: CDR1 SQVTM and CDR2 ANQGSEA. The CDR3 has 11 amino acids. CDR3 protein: CSVTGMETQYF. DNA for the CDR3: TGCAGCGTTACCGGGATGGAGACCCAGTACTTC.

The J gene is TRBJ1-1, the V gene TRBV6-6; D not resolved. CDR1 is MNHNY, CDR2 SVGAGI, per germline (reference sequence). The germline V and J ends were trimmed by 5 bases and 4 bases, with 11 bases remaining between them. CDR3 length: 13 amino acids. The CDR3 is CASSPNGGTEAFF. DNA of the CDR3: TGTGCCAGCAGTCCCAACGGTGGCACTGAAGCTTTCTTT.

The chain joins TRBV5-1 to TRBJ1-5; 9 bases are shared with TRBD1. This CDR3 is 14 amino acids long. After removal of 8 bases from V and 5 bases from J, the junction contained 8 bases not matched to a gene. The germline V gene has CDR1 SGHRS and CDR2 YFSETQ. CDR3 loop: CAREGQGLHQPQHF. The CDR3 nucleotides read TGCGCCAGGGAGGGACAGGGCCTTCATCAGCCCCAGCATTTT.

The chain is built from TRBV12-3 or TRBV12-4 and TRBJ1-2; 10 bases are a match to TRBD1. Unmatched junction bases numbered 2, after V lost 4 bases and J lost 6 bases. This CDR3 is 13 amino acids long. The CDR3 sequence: CASSWDRGDGYTF. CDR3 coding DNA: TGTGCCAGCAGTTGGGACAGGGGTGATGGCTACACCTTC.

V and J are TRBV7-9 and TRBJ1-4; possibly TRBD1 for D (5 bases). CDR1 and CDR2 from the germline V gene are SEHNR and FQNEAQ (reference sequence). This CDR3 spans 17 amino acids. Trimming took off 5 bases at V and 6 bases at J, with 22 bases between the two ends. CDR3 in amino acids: CASSPLGAPTFDEKLFF. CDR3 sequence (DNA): TGTGCCAGCAGCCCGTTAGGGGCGCCCACGTTTGATGAAAAACTGTTTTTT. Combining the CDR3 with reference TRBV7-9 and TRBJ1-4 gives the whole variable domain DTGVSQNPRHKITKRGQNVTFRCDPISEHNRLYWYRQTLGQGPEFLTYFQNEAQLEKSRLLSDRFSAERPKGSFSTLEIQRTEQGDSAMYLCASSPLGAPTFDEKLFFGSGTQLSVL.

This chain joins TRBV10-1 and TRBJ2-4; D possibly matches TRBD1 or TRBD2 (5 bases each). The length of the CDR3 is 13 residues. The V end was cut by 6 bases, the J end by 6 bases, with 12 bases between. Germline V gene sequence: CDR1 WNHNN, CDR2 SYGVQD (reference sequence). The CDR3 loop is CASRAERGNIQYF. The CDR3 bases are TGCGCCAGCAGAGCGGAAAGGGGAAACATTCAGTACTTC.

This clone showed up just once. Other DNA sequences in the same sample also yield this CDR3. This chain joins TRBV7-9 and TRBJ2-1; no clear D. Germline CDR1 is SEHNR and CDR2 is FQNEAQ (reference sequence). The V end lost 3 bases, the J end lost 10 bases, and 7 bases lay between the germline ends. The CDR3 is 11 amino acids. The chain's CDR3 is CASSLDREQFF. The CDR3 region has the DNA TGTGCCAGCAGCTTGGACCGCGAGCAGTTCTTC.

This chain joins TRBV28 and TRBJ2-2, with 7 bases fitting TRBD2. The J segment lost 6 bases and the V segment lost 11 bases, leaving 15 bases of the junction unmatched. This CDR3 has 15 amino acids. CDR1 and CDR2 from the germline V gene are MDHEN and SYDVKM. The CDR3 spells CAGAFGGAGAGELFF. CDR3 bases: TGTGCCGGTGCATTTGGAGGCGCGGGAGCCGGGGAGCTGTTTTTT.

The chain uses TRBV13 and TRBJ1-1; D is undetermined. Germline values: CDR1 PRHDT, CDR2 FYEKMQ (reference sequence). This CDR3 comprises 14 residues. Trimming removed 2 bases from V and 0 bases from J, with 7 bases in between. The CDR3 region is CASSLRWLNTEAFF. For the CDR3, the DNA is TGTGCCAGCAGCTTACGTTGGTTGAACACTGAAGCTTTCTTT.

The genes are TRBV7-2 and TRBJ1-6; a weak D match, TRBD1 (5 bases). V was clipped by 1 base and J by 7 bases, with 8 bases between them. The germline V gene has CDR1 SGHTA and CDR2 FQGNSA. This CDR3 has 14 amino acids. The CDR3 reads CASSLEGRNSPLHF. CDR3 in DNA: TGTGCCAGCAGCTTAGAGGGGAGGAATTCACCCCTCCACTTT. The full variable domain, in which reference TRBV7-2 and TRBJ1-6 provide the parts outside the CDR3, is GAGVSQSPSNKVTEKGKDVELRCDPISGHTALYWYRQSLGQGLEFLIYFQGNSAPDKSGLPSDRFSAERTGGSVSTLTIQRTQQEDSAVYLCASSLEGRNSPLHFGNGTRLTVT.

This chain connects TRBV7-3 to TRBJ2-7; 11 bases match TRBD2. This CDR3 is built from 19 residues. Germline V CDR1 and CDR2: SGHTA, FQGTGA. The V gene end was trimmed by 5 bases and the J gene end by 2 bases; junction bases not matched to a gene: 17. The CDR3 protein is CASSRTSFSLAGGAYEQYF. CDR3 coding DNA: TGTGCCAGCAGCCGCACCTCTTTCTCCCTAGCGGGAGGCGCCTACGAGCAGTACTTC.

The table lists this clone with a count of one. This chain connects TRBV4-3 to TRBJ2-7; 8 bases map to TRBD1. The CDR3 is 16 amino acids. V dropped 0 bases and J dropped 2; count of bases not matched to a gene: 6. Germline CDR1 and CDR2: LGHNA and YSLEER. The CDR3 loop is CASSQDGQDRAYEQYF. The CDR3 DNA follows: TGCGCCAGCAGCCAAGATGGACAGGACAGGGCCTACGAGCAGTACTTC.

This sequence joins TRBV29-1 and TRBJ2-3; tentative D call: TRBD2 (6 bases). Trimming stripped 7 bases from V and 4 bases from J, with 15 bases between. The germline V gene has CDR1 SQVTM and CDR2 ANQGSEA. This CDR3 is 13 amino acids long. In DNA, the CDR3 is TGCAGCGCCCCGATGGAGGGCGCAGATACGCAGTATTTT. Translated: CSAPMEGADTQYF.

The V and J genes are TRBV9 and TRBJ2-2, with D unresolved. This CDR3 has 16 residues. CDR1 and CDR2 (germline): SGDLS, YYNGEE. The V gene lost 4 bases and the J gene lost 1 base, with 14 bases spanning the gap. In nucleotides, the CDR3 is TGTGCCAGCAGCAAAAGCGTACTTCAGAACACCGGGGAGCTGTTTTTT. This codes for CASSKSVLQNTGELFF.